This T cell receptor beta chain was recovered during a study of T cell responses to AZD1222 COVID-19 vaccine. Study-wide results and limits: A reported finding is that nearly half of spike-specific TCRs target unmutated variant regions. Seropositive at baseline were only a handful of AZD1222 recipients. Sampling that yielded the repertoires occurred only after the peak T cell response. Mostly white British, mostly female donors; authors suggested clonal diversity may be underestimated.

The V and J ends lost 2 bases and 0 bases respectively, with 8 bases between them. The CDR3 has 14 amino acids. The germline gives CDR1 SGHRS, CDR2 YFSETQ. The assay was immunoSEQ multiplex PCR, and TCRdb's table has in-frame clones only and misses some. This sample has 95,000 or so clones; 70% to 90% occur once, and the top ten carry roughly 3%. With respect to this clone: Its antigen is unidentified.

This receptor was obtained from an adult in good health. This specimen was peripheral blood, taken on day 0 of AZD1222 vaccination. V usage is TRBV5-1 and J usage is TRBJ1-1; D is ambiguous. The CDR3 nucleotides read TGCGCCAGCAGCTTAGGAGGGCTGAACACTGAAGCTTTCTTT. It translates to CASSLGGLNTEAFF.